This T cell receptor beta chain was documented in a study of blood T cell repertoires in COVID-19. In the study overall: Specimens from acute and convalescent COVID-19 originated in the United States, Italy and Spain. In each case, the material was cDNA or gDNA derived from T cells, B-cell-depleted T cells, or PBMCs.

Study members were between roughly 18 and 100 years old and lived in approximately 25 US regions. Authors' data handling: Counts of nucleated cells, estimated from reference gene primer amplification, were obtained. This table comes from immunoSEQ multiplex PCR, and its TCRdb copy is limited to in-frame clones, with some not included. The D gene and trimming were derived from the DNA, and the V and J assignments and clone size from that table. This sample has roughly 260,000 clones, with about 90% found just once. The CDR3 totals 15 residues. Trimming left V 8 bases short and J 11 bases short, with 22 bases between. The germline gives CDR1 MNHEY, CDR2 SMNVEV (reference sequence).

The chain is built from TRBV27 and TRBJ1-6; possibly TRBD1 for D (6 bases). The sample taken for sequencing was PBMCs or T cells enriched from blood (not recorded which). This clonotype originated in a human donor in a cohort exposed to, infected with or recovered from COVID-19 (not recorded which). The donor label of this sample is uncertain. The CDR3 nucleotides are TGTGCCAGCCGGCGAGCGGGACAAAATGTGGCACCCCTCCACTTT. Residues: CASRRAGQNVAPLHF.